A selection of T cell receptor beta chains follows, all from one sample in a study of blood T cell repertoires in COVID-19. Measured with immunoSEQ multiplex PCR; TCRdb has only the in-frame clones, and not every one. The sample has approximately 320,000 clones; about 90% are singletons. Sequenced sample: peripheral blood. The source of these receptors is a woman in her twenties or thirties with COVID-19, enrolled during active disease. Both conserved end residues are part of each CDR3. A D gene is named only where the DNA matches it firmly. Clone size is shown for a subset of rows, as once, few, many or a class of expanded clone.

>TRBV2|TRBD1|.|TRBJ1-2
CASRRDRDGYTF
TGTGCCAGCAGGCGGGACAGGGATGGCTACACCTTC
>TRBV12-3/TRBV12-4|.|.|TRBJ2-5
CASSLIRQETQYF
TGTGCCAGCAGTTTAATTAGACAAGAGACCCAGTACTTC
>TRBV2|TRBD2|.|TRBJ2-5
CASSGLLAGTPETQYF
TGTGCCAGCAGTGGTCTGCTAGCGGGGACCCCAGAGACCCAGTACTTC
>TRBV27|.|.|TRBJ2-7
CASSLFARVNEQYF
TGTGCCAGCAGTTTATTTGCTAGAGTGAACGAGCAGTACTTC
>TRBV12-2|.|.|TRBJ2-5
CASRPGPHRTPGLAVSRETQYF
TGTGCAAGTCGCCCGGGCCCCCACCGAACACCGGGACTAGCGGTTTCCAGGGAGACCCAGTACTTC
>TRBV6-5|.|once|TRBJ2-1
CASRKGRGYNEQFF
TGTGCCAGCAGAAAGGGCAGGGGCTACAATGAGCAGTTCTTC
>TRBV5-1|.|.|TRBJ2-5
CASSLFMVGAETQYF
TGCGCCAGCAGCTTGTTTATGGTGGGGGCGGAGACCCAGTACTTC
>TRBV30|.|.|TRBJ2-7
CAWNKPGHHYEQYF
TGTGCCTGGAATAAACCGGGACATCACTACGAGCAGTACTTC
>TRBV19|.|.|TRBJ1-1
CASGQGYTEAFF
TGTGCCAGTGGCCAGGGGTACACTGAAGCTTTCTTT
>TRBV11-2|TRBD1|.|TRBJ1-6
CASSLGTGGSYNSPLHF
TGTGCCAGCAGCTTAGGGACAGGGGGATCCTATAATTCACCCCTCCACTTT
>TRBV27|TRBD1|.|TRBJ1-4
CASSFDRGGKLFF
TGTGCCAGCAGTTTCGACAGGGGAGGAAAACTGTTTTTT
>TRBV6-5|.|.|TRBJ1-3
CASSYDRTGNTIYF
TGTGCCAGCAGTTACGACAGAACTGGAAACACCATATATTTT
>TRBV7-9|.|.|TRBJ1-2
CASSLEGDGYTF
TGTGCCAGCAGCCTAGAGGGGGATGGCTACACCTTC
>TRBV5-1|.|.|TRBJ2-3
CASSLRLGSDTQYF
TGCGCCAGCAGCTTGCGGCTAGGCTCAGATACGCAGTATTTT
>TRBV27|TRBD1|few|TRBJ2-7
CASTDRGSYEQYF
TGTGCCAGCACCGACAGGGGCTCCTACGAGCAGTACTTC
>TRBV19|TRBD2|.|TRBJ2-5
CASSIAGTSDETQYF
TGTGCCAGTAGTATCGCCGGGACTAGCGATGAGACCCAGTACTTC
>TRBV29-1|TRBD1|.|TRBJ1-2
CSVLPLGQGAYNYGYTF
TGCAGCGTCCTACCCCTCGGACAGGGGGCTTATAACTATGGCTACACCTTC
>TRBV11-2|TRBD1|.|TRBJ1-3
CASSRGQGATGNTIYF
TGTGCCAGCAGCCGGGGACAGGGGGCAACGGGAAACACCATATATTTT
>TRBV5-1|.|.|TRBJ2-3
CASSRPSSDDTQYF
TGCGCCAGCAGCCGCCCGTCTAGCGATGATACGCAGTATTTT
>TRBV10-1|TRBD1|once|TRBJ2-3
CASSESIGWTGFSDTQYF
TGCGCCAGCAGTGAGTCGATTGGGTGGACAGGGTTTTCAGATACGCAGTATTTT
>TRBV6-5|TRBD1|.|TRBJ1-2
CASSYGTGGHYGYTF
TGTGCCAGCAGTTACGGGACAGGGGGACACTATGGCTACACCTTC
>TRBV28|.|.|TRBJ2-3
CASSLGLYTDTQYF
TGTGCCAGCAGCCTAGGACTATACACAGATACGCAGTATTTT
>TRBV14|.|.|TRBJ2-1
CASSQVLGVNEQFF
TGTGCCAGCAGCCAAGTCCTCGGGGTCAATGAGCAGTTCTTC
>TRBV6-5|.|.|TRBJ1-1
CASTQGVDLNTEAFF
TGTGCCAGCACCCAAGGGGTGGATTTGAACACTGAAGCTTTCTTT
>TRBV7-7|TRBD2|.|TRBJ2-5
CASSPSGGTQETQYF
TGTGCCAGCAGCCCCAGCGGGGGTACGCAAGAGACCCAGTACTTC
>TRBV5-1|TRBD2|.|TRBJ2-1
CASSVSGTSGEDQFF
TGCGCCAGCAGCGTCTCCGGGACTAGCGGGGAGGACCAGTTCTTC
>TRBV6-5|.|.|TRBJ1-2
CASLAQTNYGYTF
TGTGCCAGCTTAGCGCAAACTAACTATGGCTACACCTTC
>TRBV7-2|TRBD2|.|TRBJ2-2
CASSSLAGGNTGELFF
TGTGCCAGCAGCTCACTAGCGGGGGGCAACACCGGGGAGCTGTTTTTT
>TRBV5-6|.|once|TRBJ2-7
CASSFSPYEQYF
TGTGCCAGCAGCTTTAGTCCCTACGAGCAGTACTTC
>TRBV12-3/TRBV12-4|TRBD1|.|TRBJ1-6
CASRGTGNSPLHF
TGTGCCAGCAGAGGGACAGGAAATTCACCCCTCCACTTT
>TRBV3-1/TRBV3-2|.|.|TRBJ2-5
CASSPLAPMGETQYF
TGTGCCAGCAGCCCCCTAGCCCCTATGGGAGAGACCCAGTACTTC
>TRBV2|TRBD1|.|TRBJ2-7
CASSEGQGAHAMVGQYF
TGTGCCAGCAGTGAAGGGCAGGGGGCGCACGCCATGGTTGGGCAGTACTTC
>TRBV18|.|.|TRBJ2-7
CASSPGPLGSSYEQYF
TGTGCCAGCTCACCGGGCCCACTCGGGAGCTCCTACGAGCAGTACTTC
>TRBV27|TRBD1|many|TRBJ1-3
CASRGQGGENTIYF
TGTGCCAGCAGGGGACAGGGAGGGGAAAACACCATATATTTT
>TRBV2|TRBD2|.|TRBJ2-1
CASTGGRGYYNEQFF
TGTGCCAGCACCGGTGGGCGGGGGTATTACAATGAGCAGTTCTTC
>TRBV18|TRBD1|.|TRBJ2-7
CASFRDRGLEYF
TGTGCCAGCTTCCGGGACAGGGGGCTGGAGTACTTC
>TRBV5-1|.|.|TRBJ2-1
CASRGKGDNEQFF
TGCGCCAGCAGGGGTAAGGGGGACAATGAGCAGTTCTTC
>TRBV9|TRBD2|few|TRBJ2-1
CASSVPEISGGLDNEQFF
TGTGCCAGCAGCGTACCCGAAATTAGCGGGGGACTCGACAATGAGCAGTTCTTC
>TRBV13|.|.|TRBJ2-6
CASSFKGSGANVLTF
TGTGCCAGCAGCTTTAAGGGGTCTGGGGCCAACGTCCTGACTTTC
>TRBV28|.|once|TRBJ2-3
CASSRTENTDTQYF
TGTGCCAGCAGCAGGACTGAAAACACAGATACGCAGTATTTT
>TRBV9|TRBD2|.|TRBJ2-3
CASSVGAGGGTDTQYF
TGTGCCAGCAGCGTGGGTGCGGGGGGTGGCACAGATACGCAGTATTTT
>TRBV7-9|.|.|TRBJ2-7
CASSPEGTYEQYF
TGTGCCAGCAGCCCGGAAGGGACATACGAGCAGTACTTC
>TRBV29-1|.|.|TRBJ2-3
CSARRTATTDTQYF
TGCAGCGCCCGCAGGACAGCTACCACAGATACGCAGTATTTT
>TRBV7-9|TRBD1|.|TRBJ2-2
CASSSWTGGNTGELFF
TGTGCCAGCAGCTCCTGGACAGGGGGGAACACCGGGGAGCTGTTTTTT
>TRBV6-5|.|.|TRBJ1-3
CAGSTGAGNTIYF
TGTGCCGGGTCTACGGGTGCTGGAAACACCATATATTTT
>TRBV2|.|once|TRBJ1-1
CASSVQGVNTEAFF
TGTGCCAGCAGTGTTCAGGGTGTGAACACTGAAGCTTTCTTT
>TRBV30|TRBD1|.|TRBJ1-4
CAWSFSGTGEEKLFF
TGTGCCTGGAGTTTCTCCGGGACAGGGGAGGAAAAACTGTTTTTT
>TRBV6-5|TRBD2|.|TRBJ2-5
CASSFGSGGYGETQYF
TGTGCCAGCAGTTTCGGTAGCGGGGGGTATGGAGAGACCCAGTACTTC
>TRBV29-1|TRBD1|.|TRBJ2-7
CSARDRSYEQYF
TGCAGCGCCCGGGACAGATCCTACGAGCAGTACTTC
>TRBV19|TRBD1|.|TRBJ1-5
CASSSGQGESRNQPQHF
TGTGCCAGTAGTTCTGGACAGGGTGAAAGTAGGAATCAGCCCCAGCATTTT
>TRBV7-9|.|.|TRBJ1-5
CASSLHTGSDSNQPQHF
TGTGCCAGCAGCTTACACACGGGTTCCGATAGCAATCAGCCCCAGCATTTT
>TRBV30|TRBD1|once|TRBJ1-2
CAWRRWWGTGGSSGYTF
TGTGCCTGGAGGAGATGGTGGGGGACAGGGGGTTCTAGTGGCTACACCTTC
>TRBV10-3|TRBD2|.|TRBJ2-1
CAISLGLAGAYNEQFF
TGTGCCATCAGTTTAGGACTAGCGGGGGCGTACAATGAGCAGTTCTTC
>TRBV28|TRBD1|.|TRBJ1-2
CASSLGTVVYGYTF
TGTGCCAGCAGTTTGGGGACAGTAGTCTATGGCTACACCTTC